One and the same sample provided the 13 T cell receptor beta chains below, sequenced in a study of regulatory T cells in long-lasting Graves disease. Assembly of TCR beta libraries relied on iRepertoire HTBI primers together with Arm-PCR of CDR3 regions. Each CDR3 protein gets one entry after TCRdb re-called the multiplex PCR reads with MiXCR. The profile shows some 340,000 distinct CDR3 sequences, approximately 25% of them singletons. This sample's time point: persistent/refractory GD, antithyroid drugs over 5 years with positive TRAb. Scientists built the TCR library using RNA that was extracted from PBMCs. The material was peripheral blood mononuclear cells (PBMCs), obtained when the disease was refractory, from a patient treated with antithyroid drugs. All receptors come from a woman aged 40 to 50 with Graves disease.

This clonotype was counted ten times or more. V and J are TRBV11-2 and TRBJ2-7; TRBD2 matches at 7 bases. Germline assignment: CDR1 SGHAT and CDR2 FQNNGV. The CDR3 sequence is 16 residues long. Trimming removed 5 bases from V and 9 bases from J; junction bases left unmatched: 19. The CDR3 DNA follows: TGTGCCAGCAGCCAACAAGGGACTATCACCAAAAAACGGCAGTACTTC. This gives the protein CASSQQGTITKKRQYF. Based on the CDR3 plus reference TRBV11-2 and TRBJ2-7, the full variable domain is EAGVAQSPRYKIIEKRQSVAFWCNPISGHATLYWYQQILGQGPKLLIQFQNNGVVDDSQLPKDRFSAERLKGVDSTLKIQPAKLEDSAVYLCASSQQGTITKKRQYFGPGTRLTVT.

The chain links TRBV20-1 to TRBJ2-7, with 7 bases that match TRBD1. CDR1 and CDR2 (germline): DFQATT, SNEGSKA (reference sequence). The CDR3 runs to 13 residues. Unmatched junction bases numbered 11, after V lost 6 bases and J lost 6 bases. CDR3: CSAEGQNVVEQYF. In DNA form, the CDR3 reads TGCAGTGCCGAGGGACAGAACGTGGTCGAGCAGTACTTC.

The chain links TRBV2 to TRBJ1-2; D not resolved. Germline V gene data show CDR1 as SNHLY and CDR2 as FYNNEI. V lost 1 base and J 7 bases, leaving 16 bases between the germline ends. This CDR3 contains 15 residues. The CDR3 coding sequence is TGTGCCAGCAGTGAAGGTCGAGTCAGTCCGAGTGGCTACACCTTC. Amino acid sequence: CASSEGRVSPSGYTF.

The V gene is TRBV28, the J gene TRBJ1-6; D unclear. The CDR3 loop spans 15 amino acids. Germline V CDR1 and CDR2: MDHEN, SYDVKM. The ends were cut back, 2 bases at V and 5 bases at J, with 10 bases in the middle. The CDR3 reads CASSLGRTNNSPLHF. CDR3 nucleotide sequence: TGTGCCAGCAGTTTAGGGCGGACTAATAATTCACCCCTCCACTTT.

This clonotype appeared many times. The gene calls are TRBV11-2 and TRBJ1-5; 7 positions match TRBD1. Trimming cost V 2 bases and J 2 bases; bases outside gene matches: 6. The germline V gene has CDR1 SGHAT and CDR2 FQNNGV. This CDR3 is built from 16 residues. The CDR3 DNA sequence: TGTGCCAGCAGCTTAATTGGAACAGGGGGCAATCAGCCCCAGCATTTT. This sequence encodes CASSLIGTGGNQPQHF.

This clonotype has only a few counts. This chain connects TRBV24-1 to TRBJ2-1; the D gene is possibly TRBD1 (6 bases). Trimming took 4 bases from V and 6 from J, leaving 15 bases between them. The CDR3 is made up of 15 amino acids. Germline assignment: CDR1 KGHDR and CDR2 SFDVKD. The CDR3 DNA sequence: TGTGCCACCAGTGACACCGGACAGTTGGGCAATGAGCAGTTCTTC. Its protein is CATSDTGQLGNEQFF.

This chain joins TRBV29-1 and TRBJ2-7; D is uncertain. The CDR3 sequence is 12 residues long. CDR1 is SQVTM and CDR2 is ANQGSEA in the germline V gene. V was shortened by 4 bases and J by 6 bases, with 13 bases between the two germline ends. The CDR3 reads CSVVPPLLEQYF. The CDR3 nucleotides are TGCAGCGTTGTTCCACCTCTTCTCGAGCAGTACTTC.

This clonotype has at least ten counts. The chain's CDR3 is CASSDRAGNQPQHF. DNA for the CDR3: TGTGCCAGCAGTGATCGGGCAGGGAATCAGCCCCAGCATTTT. The chain carries TRBV2 and TRBJ1-5; a possible D gene is TRBD1 (5 bases). V lost 3 bases and J 4 bases, leaving 10 bases between the germline ends. The V gene's germline CDR1 is SNHLY and CDR2 FYNNEI. CDR3 size: 14 residues.

This clonotype was seen repeatedly, ten times or more. This chain uses TRBV15 with TRBJ2-7, with TRBD2 as a possible D gene (7 bases). Germline V gives CDR1 LNHNV, CDR2 YYDKDF (reference sequence). The CDR3 runs to 16 residues. V shed 2 bases and J shed 3 bases, with 17 bases lying between them. The CDR3 DNA is TGTGCCACCAGCAGACAAATCAGCGGGACAAGCTACGAGCAGTACTTC. Translation: CATSRQISGTSYEQYF.

This clonotype was recorded at least ten times. The chain is built from TRBV2 and TRBJ2-7; no definite D call. The CDR3 runs 13 residues. The ends were cut back, 7 bases at V and 7 bases at J, with 17 bases in the middle. Germline loops: CDR1 SNHLY, CDR2 FYNNEI. As DNA, the CDR3 is TGTGCCAGCACTCCGGACGGGTTGGGGGAGCAGTACTTC. Encoded protein: CASTPDGLGEQYF.

The rearrangement joins TRBV2 to TRBJ1-6, with a weak D call TRBD1 (6 bases). The length of the CDR3 is 16 residues. The V end was cut by 1 base, the J end by 7 bases, with 14 bases between. Germline V gene lookup returns CDR1 SNHLY and CDR2 FYNNEI. The CDR3 bases are TGTGCCAGCAGTGAAGTAGGGGGGGTAAGGAATTCACCCCTCCACTTT. It yields the protein CASSEVGGVRNSPLHF.

V is TRBV11-2 and J is TRBJ1-6; tentative D call: TRBD1 (5 bases). The germline V gene encodes CDR1 SGHAT and CDR2 FQNNGV. The V and J ends lost 6 bases and 10 bases respectively, with 13 bases between them. This CDR3 has 13 residues. This CDR3 reads CASRRDRVSPLHF. As DNA, the CDR3 is TGTGCCAGCAGACGGGACCGTGTCTCACCCCTCCACTTT.

This clonotype showed up many times. The chain joins TRBV2 to TRBJ2-7, with a weak D call TRBD2 (5 bases). The germline V gene has CDR1 SNHLY and CDR2 FYNNEI. V shed 5 bases and J shed 3 bases, with 20 bases lying between them. This CDR3 has 16 residues. The chain's CDR3 is CASSTPPREGGYEQYF. DNA of the CDR3: TGTGCCAGCAGTACTCCGCCAAGAGAAGGAGGCTACGAGCAGTACTTC.